What follows describes a single T cell receptor (beta chain). The data originate from a study of T cells in tuberculosis. Thawed, overnight-rested PBMC were stained with GMM-loaded CD1B tetramer, viability dye and anti-CD3, then sorted. C32 glucose monomycolate from Rhodococcus equi was loaded onto the CD1B tetramers. Method: immunoSEQ multiplex PCR; TCRdb's copy keeps in-frame clones and lacks some. The table lists some 60,000 clones, 80% to 85% of them singletons. Study-wide results and caveats: The stringent gate may have excluded weak CD1B-GMM tetramer binders.

The sequenced sample was CD1b-GMM tetramer-negative cells sorted from PBMCs. The receptor was isolated from an adult woman with latent tuberculosis.

The chain's CDR3 is CASSFSSDRPREQYF. As DNA, the CDR3 is TGCGCCAGCAGCTTTAGCTCGGACAGGCCCAGGGAGCAGTACTTC. The chain joins TRBV5-1 to TRBJ2-7, with 7 positions matching TRBD1. Germline-derived CDR1 and CDR2 are SGHRS and YFSETQ. The CDR3 covers 15 residues. With V trimmed by 2 bases and J by 7 bases, 12 bases remained unmatched.